The 19 T cell receptor beta chains listed next were all sequenced from one sample in a study of T-cell memory formation after mild COVID-19. TCRdb passed the 5' RACE reads through MiXCR, listing each CDR3 protein once. In the table there are fewer than 450,000 distinct CDR3 sequences, around a fifth of which are singletons. Sample: PBMCs or a T cell subset sorted from them (not recorded which). These TCRs come from an adult woman who had mild COVID-19 (a few samples of this study predate the infection). Cell type and time point are not known.

The sample holds many counts of this clonotype. V is TRBV24-1 and J is TRBJ2-2; tentative D call: TRBD1 (5 bases). Germline-derived CDR1 and CDR2 are KGHDR and SFDVKD. There are 14 residues in the CDR3. With 2 bases removed from V and 6 bases from J, the gap between germline ends came to 9 bases. Here the CDR3 reads CATSDSRVSGELFF. As DNA, the CDR3 is TGTGCCACCAGTGATTCCAGGGTATCCGGGGAGCTGTTTTTT.

This rearrangement joins TRBV12-3 or TRBV12-4 to TRBJ2-7; D ambiguous. This CDR3 has 13 amino acids. Trimming pared 6 bases from V and 1 base from J, leaving 10 bases between. This CDR3 reads CASRPGPSYEQYF. In DNA form, the CDR3 reads TGTGCCAGCAGGCCGGGCCCATCCTACGAGCAGTACTTC.

The rearrangement uses TRBV20-1 and TRBJ2-2, with TRBD2 matching 8 bases. The CDR3 is made up of 13 amino acids. In germline, CDR1 is DFQATT, CDR2 SNEGSKA (reference sequence). Losses at the gene ends were 3 bases for V and 8 bases for J; bases not matched to a gene: 5. The CDR3 DNA reads TGCAGTGCTAGGCCGGGAGGGCCGGGGGAGCTGTTTTTT. This gives the protein CSARPGGPGELFF.

The chain has TRBV7-9 and TRBJ2-1; D not resolved. Trimming took off 5 bases at V and 4 bases at J, with 12 bases between the two ends. This CDR3 region has 14 residues. Looked up from germline, CDR1 is SEHNR and CDR2 is FQNEAQ (reference sequence). The CDR3 bases are TGTGCCAGCAGCCCGTTCGGCCCTTACAATGAGCAGTTCTTC. It is translated as CASSPFGPYNEQFF.

The chain uses TRBV14 and TRBJ2-7; no clear D. This CDR3 comprises 13 residues. Germline V CDR1 and CDR2: SGHDN, FVKESK. Trimming took 1 base from V and 3 from J, leaving 7 bases between them. CDR3 in DNA: TGTGCCAGCAGCCAAGTCTCGAACTACGAGCAGTACTTC. It codes for CASSQVSNYEQYF.

This clonotype was counted ten times or more. J is TRBJ2-5 and V is TRBV6-1; TRBD2 is a possible D gene (5 bases). Germline loops: CDR1 MNHNS, CDR2 SASEGT. The germline V and J ends were trimmed by 8 bases and 2 bases, with 12 bases remaining between them. The CDR3 runs to 13 residues. The CDR3, as DNA: TGTGCCAGCTTCGGGCGGAGGCAAGAGACCCAGTACTTC. Its protein is CASFGRRQETQYF.

There are a few counts of this clonotype. This chain links TRBV12-3 or TRBV12-4 with TRBJ1-2, with D unresolved. This CDR3 contains 11 residues. V shed 4 bases and J shed 10 bases, with 10 bases lying between them. CDR3 nucleotides: TGTGCCAGCAGTTATCGGCAGGCCTACACCTTC. It is translated as CASSYRQAYTF.

The V call is TRBV12-3 or TRBV12-4, the J call TRBJ1-1, with 10 bases that match TRBD1. V lost 5 bases and J lost 8; bases outside the gene matches: 5. The CDR3 length is 13 residues. CDR3 sequence: CASSPGTGEEAFF. The DNA for the CDR3 is TGTGCCAGCAGTCCCGGGACAGGGGAAGAAGCTTTCTTT.

This clonotype came up a few times. The rearrangement links TRBV29-1 to TRBJ1-1; 8 bases are shared with TRBD1. The CDR3 runs 15 residues. J was trimmed by 7 bases and V by 1 base; bases with no gene match: 11. Germline V CDR1 and CDR2: SQVTM, ANQGSEA. The CDR3 DNA reads as TGCAGCGTTGAAGGCCACAGGGGGATCTATGGTGAAGCTTTCTTT. Translating it yields CSVEGHRGIYGEAFF.

The chain uses TRBV7-2 and TRBJ1-5; unclear D gene. V lost 4 bases to trimming and J lost 7 bases, with 14 bases between them. The CDR3 length is 14 residues. The germline CDR1 and CDR2 sequences are SGHTA and FQGNSA. CDR3 sequence: CASSSGLGRQPQHF. CDR3 sequence (DNA): TGTGCCAGCAGCTCCGGGTTGGGGAGACAGCCCCAGCATTTT.

Only a few counts were recorded for this clonotype. This chain links TRBV4-3 with TRBJ2-7; D is uncertain. CDR3 length equals 16 residues. Germline CDR1 and CDR2: LGHNA and YSLEER. Trimming took 0 bases from V and 3 from J, leaving 15 bases between them. The CDR3 DNA reads TGCGCCAGCAGCCAAGATTCGTATCGGGCCCACTACGAGCAGTACTTC. Protein product: CASSQDSYRAHYEQYF.

This clonotype occurred many times. The chain recombines TRBV5-1 with TRBJ2-1, with D possibly matching TRBD1 (6 bases). Trimming removed 4 bases at V and 10 bases at J, with 12 bases between. This CDR3 has 12 amino acids. Germline assignment: CDR1 SGHRS and CDR2 YFSETQ. The CDR3 DNA reads TGCGCCAGCAGCATAGGGACATACGAGCAGTTCTTC. As protein: CASSIGTYEQFF.

This sequence joins TRBV7-2 and TRBJ2-7; 8 bases align to TRBD1. The CDR3 totals 15 residues. Germline V gives CDR1 SGHTA, CDR2 FQGNSA. Trimming took 6 bases from V and 2 from J; bases not matched to a gene: 9. The CDR3 region has the DNA TGTGCCAGCAGACAAGCCTCGGACAGGGCCTACGAGCAGTACTTC. Protein product: CASRQASDRAYEQYF.

This clonotype was detected a few times. The chain is built from TRBV9 and TRBJ2-1; 8 positions agree with TRBD2. Trimming cost V 0 bases and J 2 bases; bases outside gene matches: 1. Germline V lookup: CDR1 SGDLS, CDR2 YYNGEE. The CDR3 sequence is 15 residues long. The CDR3 reads CASSVVAGTYNEQFF. The CDR3 DNA reads TGTGCCAGCAGCGTAGTAGCGGGAACCTACAATGAGCAGTTCTTC.

In its sample, this clonotype was seen a few times. The rearrangement joins TRBV7-2 to TRBJ1-2, with a weak D call TRBD1 (6 bases). This CDR3 is 15 amino acids long. CDR1 and CDR2 (germline): SGHTA, FQGNSA. V gave up 1 base and J gave up 2 bases, with 11 bases separating them. The CDR3 reads CASSLVGTTNYGYTF. The CDR3 DNA follows: TGTGCCAGCAGCTTAGTCGGGACAACGAACTATGGCTACACCTTC.

This clonotype was seen a handful of times. This chain's CDR3 is CASSLAGTTTNVLTF. The CDR3 coding sequence is TGTGCCAGCAGTTTAGCCGGGACTACGACCAACGTCCTGACTTTC. This chain connects TRBV12-3 or TRBV12-4 to TRBJ2-6, with 7 bases matching TRBD2. The trim removed 0 bases at V and 8 bases at J, leaving 4 bases unmatched. CDR3 length: 15 residues.

This clonotype was detected many times. The rearrangement links TRBV10-3 to TRBJ2-7, with TRBD1 identical over 8 bases. Per germline, CDR1 ENHRY and CDR2 SYGVKD. CDR3 length: 15 amino acids. V dropped 5 bases and J dropped 6; count of bases not matched to a gene: 12. The CDR3 DNA reads TGTGCCATCAGTCACGGGACAGGCGAAGAACCCGAGCAGTACTTC. Translated: CAISHGTGEEPEQYF.

This clonotype was detected once. The rearrangement joins TRBV29-1 to TRBJ2-7; 9 positions match TRBD2. The length of the CDR3 is 13 residues. The V and J ends lost 3 bases and 1 base, in that order; junction bases with no gene match: 1. Germline lookup yields CDR1 SQVTM and CDR2 ANQGSEA. CDR3 sequence (DNA): TGCAGCGTTGAGACTAGCGGATCCTACGAGCAGTACTTC. Protein: CSVETSGSYEQYF.

The rearrangement links TRBV4-3 to TRBJ2-1, with 10 bases identical to TRBD2. This CDR3 contains 18 residues. Germline assignment: CDR1 LGHNA and CDR2 YSLEER. V was clipped by 4 bases and J by 0 bases; unmatched bases: 9. The CDR3 DNA reads TGCGCCAGCAGCCCCAGGACTAGCGGAGGGGGCTCCTACAATGAGCAGTTCTTC. Its translation: CASSPRTSGGGSYNEQFF.